Sequencing of this TCR beta chain was carried out in a study of blood T cell repertoires in COVID-19. About the study: Collection of acute and convalescent COVID-19 samples took place in the United States, Italy and Spain.

V gave up 0 bases and J gave up 7 bases, with 21 bases separating them. CDR1 and CDR2 (germline): MNHEY, SMNVEV (reference sequence). This CDR3 is 17 amino acids long. Recruitment covered 25 or so US areas and drew participants whose ages spanned roughly 18 to 100 years. Each participant's cohort was designated according to participant-reported clinical history. Authors' methods: Quantification of nucleated cells was approximated via reference gene primer amplification. Measured with immunoSEQ multiplex PCR; TCRdb has only the in-frame clones, and not every one. That table is the source of V, J and clone size, and D and trimming were worked out from the DNA. The sample records 200,000 to 250,000 clones, about 86% being singletons.

The sequencing input was PBMCs or T cells enriched from blood (not recorded which). This receptor was identified in a woman aged 45 to 65 with acute COVID-19. The V gene is TRBV27, the J gene TRBJ2-5; D may be TRBD1 (6 bases). CDR3 in DNA: TGTGCCAGCAGTTTATCGTGGCAGGGGACGGTCGCATGGACCCAGTACTTC. It specifies CASSLSWQGTVAWTQYF.